What follows are 19 T cell receptor beta chains derived from one specimen sequenced in a study of glioma-infiltrating T cells after dendritic cell vaccination. TCRdb's copy holds only in-frame clones and misses some; the assay was immunoSEQ multiplex PCR. The data hold 90,000 to 100,000 clones, with around 80% observed a single time. This material consisted of blood, taken before dendritic cell vaccination. These receptors all stem from a human donor with glioblastoma.

The V gene is TRBV28, the J gene TRBJ1-5, with D possibly matching TRBD1 (5 bases). CDR1 and CDR2 from the germline V gene are MDHEN and SYDVKM. The length of the CDR3 is 15 residues. Trimming removed 5 bases at V and 4 bases at J, with 15 bases between. This CDR3 reads CASSPPPGVNQPQHF. CDR3 DNA sequence: TGTGCCAGCAGTCCCCCCCCGGGGGTGAATCAGCCCCAGCATTTT.

This clone was observed once. V usage is TRBV28 and J usage is TRBJ2-3; 13 nucleotides align to TRBD2. This CDR3 comprises 15 residues. CDR1 and CDR2 (germline): MDHEN, SYDVKM. The J segment lost 4 bases and the V segment lost 8 bases, leaving 6 bases of the junction unmatched. The CDR3 nucleotides are TGTGCCAGCGATCTACTAGCGGGAGGGCCAGATACGCAGTATTTT. Its translation: CASDLLAGGPDTQYF. The entire variable domain, with the rest obtained from reference TRBV28 and TRBJ2-3, is as follows: DVKVTQSSRYLVKRTGEKVFLECVQDMDHENMFWYRQDPGLGLRLIYFSYDVKMKEKGDIPEGYSVSREKKERFSLILESASTNQTSMYLCASDLLAGGPDTQYFGPGTRLTVL.

This chain uses TRBV7-9 with TRBJ2-3, with a tentative D call TRBD2 (6 bases). Germline-derived CDR1 and CDR2 are SEHNR and FQNEAQ (reference sequence). The V end was cut by 5 bases, the J end by 7 bases, with 22 bases between. The CDR3 spans 16 residues. This CDR3 is CASSPAPRDFLHTQYF. The CDR3, as DNA: TGTGCCAGCAGCCCGGCCCCCCGGGACTTCCTCCATACGCAGTATTTT.

The chain uses TRBV28 and TRBJ2-7; 8 bases line up with TRBD2. Germline CDR1 is MDHEN and CDR2 is SYDVKM. CDR3 length: 16 amino acids. V gave up 7 bases and J gave up 3 bases; unmatched junction bases: 14. CDR3 nucleotides: TGTGCCAGCACCCAAGGGGGACTAGGAGGGGACTACGAGCAGTACTTC. It yields the protein CASTQGGLGGDYEQYF.

The chain is built from TRBV27 and TRBJ1-4; D is ambiguous. V dropped 6 bases and J dropped 4 bases, with 15 bases sitting between them. Germline CDR1 is MNHEY and CDR2 is SMNVEV (reference sequence). This CDR3 is 15 amino acids long. CDR3 coding DNA: TGTGCCAGCAGGAGTTTGCGCAGGATTAATGAAAAACTGTTTTTT. Its protein is CASRSLRRINEKLFF.

The V gene is TRBV27, the J gene TRBJ2-2; a weak D match, TRBD1 (5 bases). This CDR3 is built from 13 residues. V lost 4 bases and J 4 bases, leaving 7 bases between the germline ends. Germline CDR1 and CDR2: MNHEY and SMNVEV (reference sequence). CDR3 protein: CASSSRGTGELFF. The CDR3 coding sequence is TGTGCCAGCAGTTCTAGGGGCACCGGGGAGCTGTTTTTT.

This clone came up many times. The V and J genes are TRBV6-5 and TRBJ2-7; 11 positions agree with TRBD1. Germline V lookup: CDR1 MNHEY, CDR2 SVGAGI. This CDR3 spans 13 amino acids. Germline trimming cut 8 bases from V and 5 bases from J; bases unmatched to any gene: 5. The CDR3 DNA reads as TGTGCCAGCCACCGGACAGGGGGCGACGAGCAGTACTTC. Amino acid sequence: CASHRTGGDEQYF.

This clone was counted once. This chain joins TRBV5-4 and TRBJ1-2; 8 nucleotides agree with TRBD1. CDR1 is SGHNT, CDR2 YYREEE, per germline (reference sequence). The J segment lost 5 bases and the V segment lost 5 bases, leaving 11 bases of the junction unmatched. The CDR3 runs to 15 residues. The chain's CDR3 is CASSFRTGSAYGYTF. The CDR3 DNA reads TGTGCCAGCAGTTTCCGGACAGGGTCGGCGTATGGCTACACCTTC. Full variable domain (remainder filled in from reference TRBV5-4 and TRBJ1-2): ETGVTQSPTHLIKTRGQQVTLRCSSQSGHNTVSWYQQALGQGPQFIFQYYREEENGRGNFPPRFSGLQFPNYSSELNVNALELDDSALYLCASSFRTGSAYGYTFGSGTRLTVV.

The rearrangement links TRBV10-3 to TRBJ2-2; 7 bases align to TRBD2. V trimming: 8 bases; J trimming: 2 bases; junction bases outside the gene matches: 11. The CDR3 totals 16 residues. Germline V gives CDR1 ENHRY, CDR2 SYGVKD. CDR3 sequence reads: CAIGARENLNTGELFF. The CDR3 nucleotides are TGTGCCATCGGGGCGCGGGAGAACCTAAACACCGGGGAGCTGTTTTTT.

This clone has just one count. This chain connects TRBV4-1 to TRBJ2-7; 7 bases fit TRBD2. CDR3 length equals 16 residues. Germline CDR1 is MGHRA and CDR2 is YSYEKL. V dropped 1 base and J dropped 2; count of bases not matched to a gene: 8. CDR3: CASSQAGTIGAYEQYF. The CDR3 bases are TGCGCCAGCAGCCAAGCCGGGACTATTGGAGCCTACGAGCAGTACTTC.

The count of this clone is one. The chain is built from TRBV19 and TRBJ1-4, with a tentative D call TRBD1 (6 bases). V lost 7 bases and J lost 8, with 11 bases in between. The length of the CDR3 is 12 residues. The germline V gene has CDR1 LNHDA and CDR2 SQIVND (reference sequence). CDR3 sequence reads: CASTVRGEKLFF. The DNA of the CDR3 is TGTGCCAGTACCGTAAGGGGGGAAAAACTGTTTTTT.

The chain joins TRBV6-5 to TRBJ2-7, with a weak D call TRBD1 (6 bases). The CDR3 runs 15 residues. CDR1 and CDR2 from the germline V gene are MNHEY and SVGAGI. Trimming stripped 0 bases from V and 9 bases from J, with 18 bases between. The CDR3: CASSYSQGQARGQYF. CDR3 nucleotide sequence: TGTGCCAGCAGTTACTCACAGGGCCAGGCTAGGGGGCAGTACTTC.

This clone has only a few counts. This sequence joins TRBV5-1 and TRBJ2-1, with TRBD2 identical over 10 bases. CDR1 is SGHRS and CDR2 is YFSETQ in the germline V gene. The CDR3 sequence is 15 residues long. V was clipped by 5 bases and J by 5 bases; unmatched bases: 7. The CDR3 nucleotides are TGCGCCAGCAGATCGGGACTAGCGCTCAACAATGAGCAGTTCTTC. This codes for CASRSGLALNNEQFF.

This chain connects TRBV27 to TRBJ2-2; 8 positions agree with TRBD2. Germline V gives CDR1 MNHEY, CDR2 SMNVEV (reference sequence). Unmatched junction bases numbered 0, after V lost 2 bases and J lost 1 base. CDR3 length equals 15 residues. CDR3 coding DNA: TGTGCCAGCAGTTTAGCGGGAGGGAACACCGGGGAGCTGTTTTTT. This gives the protein CASSLAGGNTGELFF.

This clone was seen a few times. CDR3 bases: TGTGCCAGCCTAGGTGCGGACAGAGCTAATGAAAAACTGTTTTTT. The encoded protein is CASLGADRANEKLFF. The chain joins TRBV2 to TRBJ1-4; TRBD1 is a possible D gene (6 bases). CDR3 length equals 15 residues. The ends were cut back, 8 bases at V and 3 bases at J, with 16 bases in the middle. Germline CDR1 is SNHLY and CDR2 is FYNNEI.

This clone was detected a few times. This sequence joins TRBV30 and TRBJ2-7; 9 bases are shared with TRBD2. This CDR3 has 14 residues. Trimming at V came to 0 bases and at J to 7 bases, leaving 7 bases not matched to a gene. Germline lookup yields CDR1 GTSNPN and CDR2 SVGIG (reference sequence). The CDR3 DNA is TGTGCCTGGAGTGTTCCGACTAGCGGATATGAGCAGTACTTC. Translation: CAWSVPTSGYEQYF.

The J gene is TRBJ2-1, the V gene TRBV5-1, with a possible D match to TRBD1 (6 bases). CDR3 length: 13 amino acids. The germline gives CDR1 SGHRS, CDR2 YFSETQ. V shed 3 bases and J shed 12 bases, with 16 bases lying between them. This CDR3 is CASSSQRGTGQFF. The DNA for the CDR3 is TGCGCCAGCAGCTCCCAGAGGGGGACGGGGCAGTTCTTC.

CDR3 nucleotides: TGTGCCAGCAGTCCCCGACAGGGAATAAGTTCACCCCTCCACTTT. As protein: CASSPRQGISSPLHF. The chain is built from TRBV27 and TRBJ1-6; 7 nucleotides align to TRBD1. V shed 5 bases, J shed 9 bases, and the junction held 10 bases outside the gene matches. The CDR3 runs 15 residues. Germline CDR1 reads MNHEY; CDR2 reads SMNVEV (reference sequence).

V usage is TRBV13 and J usage is TRBJ2-1, with TRBD2 matching 10 bases. V lost 2 bases, J lost 10 bases, and 11 bases stayed unmatched. Germline V gene sequence: CDR1 PRHDT, CDR2 FYEKMQ (reference sequence). The CDR3 length is 16 residues. This CDR3 reads CASSLTRTSGFLEQFF. The CDR3 DNA reads TGTGCCAGCAGCTTAACCAGGACTAGCGGTTTTTTGGAGCAGTTCTTC.